Detailed here is one T cell receptor (beta chain). The antigen remains unidentified. Trimming left V 2 bases short and J 0 bases short, with 11 bases between. The CDR3 consists of 16 residues. Germline V gene sequence: CDR1 WSHSY, CDR2 SAAADI. These data are taken from a study of OX40 agonist ivuxolimab in advanced cancers. Study-level findings and limits: Dose levels from 0.1 to 3.0 mg/kg saw CD4+ and CD8+ blood T cells expand clonally by week 6.

Blood draws occurred at baseline, cycle 4 day 1, and cycle 7 day 1. The method was immunoSEQ multiplex PCR; TCRdb's version includes in-frame clones alone and lacks a portion of them. The sample lists about 90,000 clones, roughly 89% occurring once. The rearrangement uses TRBV10-2 and TRBJ1-3; TRBD1 is a possible D gene (5 bases). Specimen: CD4+ or CD8+ T cells sorted from blood, collected in a trial of the OX40 agonist ivuxolimab. The receptor was isolated from an adult with an advanced solid tumor such as melanoma, head and neck, liver or kidney cancer. The CDR3 DNA follows: TGCGCCAGCAGTGAGAAGGGGACCCACTCTGGAAACACCATATATTTT. Its protein product is CASSEKGTHSGNTIYF.